Below are 32 T cell receptor beta chains sequenced from a single sample in a study of beta chain features in type 1 diabetes. The isolated RNA, all of it, was reverse transcribed, so expressed TCRB transcripts were what got sequenced. Assay used: immunoSEQ multiplex PCR; TCRdb lists only in-frame clones, some missing. The sample contains about 360,000 clones, around 12% of which appear only once. Sequenced input: naive CD4+ T cells from blood. The receptors shown here come from a man between 18 and 29 years old in good health.

This clone was counted at least ten times. The chain employs TRBV15 and TRBJ2-1; tentative D call: TRBD2 (6 bases). V dropped 3 bases and J dropped 8 bases, with 17 bases sitting between them. This CDR3 is built from 15 residues. Germline V gives CDR1 LNHNV, CDR2 YYDKDF (reference sequence). The CDR3 loop is CATSRLAVTGDEQFF. CDR3 bases: TGTGCCACCAGCAGGTTGGCTGTTACGGGGGATGAGCAGTTCTTC.

The chain links TRBV30 to TRBJ2-3; 11 nucleotides align to TRBD2. The germline gives CDR1 GTSNPN, CDR2 SVGIG (reference sequence). The CDR3 sequence is 14 residues long. V was clipped by 0 bases and J by 11 bases; unmatched bases: 7. CDR3 nucleotide sequence: TGTGCCTGGAGTGTAGAACTAGCGGGGGTTGGGCAGTATTTT. Residues: CAWSVELAGVGQYF. The full variable domain, its missing parts supplied by reference TRBV30 and TRBJ2-3, is SQTIHQWPATLVQPVGSPLSLECTVEGTSNPNLYWYRQAAGRGLQLLFYSVGIGQISSEVPQNLSASRPQDRQFILSSKKLLLSDSGFYLCAWSVELAGVGQYFGPGTRLTVL.

This clone was counted only a few times. The chain is built from TRBV7-6 and TRBJ1-5; the D gene is possibly TRBD1 (5 bases). CDR3 size: 16 residues. With 5 bases removed from V and 2 bases from J, the gap between germline ends came to 16 bases. CDR1 is SGHVS, CDR2 FNYEAQ, per germline. The CDR3 sequence is CASSLEGRGGNQPQHF. The CDR3, as DNA: TGTGCCAGCAGCCTTGAGGGGAGGGGTGGCAATCAGCCCCAGCATTTT. The entire variable domain, with the rest obtained from reference TRBV7-6 and TRBJ1-5, is as follows: GAGVSQSPRYKVTKRGQDVALRCDPISGHVSLYWYRQALGQGPEFLTYFNYEAQQDKSGLPNDRFSAERPEGSISTLTIQRTEQRDSAMYRCASSLEGRGGNQPQHFGDGTRLSIL.

The chain couples TRBV7-9 to TRBJ1-4; no definite D call. The CDR3 runs 13 residues. The germline V gene has CDR1 SEHNR and CDR2 FQNEAQ (reference sequence). V was cut by 6 bases and J by 4 bases, with 9 bases left in between. CDR3 region: CASRSGNNEKLFF. In nucleotides, the CDR3 is TGTGCCAGCAGGTCCGGGAATAATGAAAAACTGTTTTTT.

This clone was counted only a few times. The V call is TRBV7-2, the J call TRBJ2-5, with 10 bases identical to TRBD2. V was pared by 3 bases and J by 7 bases, with 8 bases of the junction left unmatched. This CDR3 is 15 amino acids long. The germline V gene has CDR1 SGHTA and CDR2 FQGNSA. CDR3 in DNA: TGTGCCAGCAGCTTCTGGACTAGCGGACCGCGGACCCAGTACTTC. Encoded protein: CASSFWTSGPRTQYF.

This clone was counted between two and nine times. The rearrangement links TRBV5-4 to TRBJ1-5; 7 bases map to TRBD1. Per germline, CDR1 SGHNT and CDR2 YYREEE (reference sequence). Trimming removed 4 bases from V and 6 bases from J; junction bases left unmatched: 7. The CDR3 spans 14 residues. The CDR3 spells CASSQDRESQPQHF. CDR3 DNA: TGTGCCAGCAGCCAAGACAGGGAAAGTCAGCCCCAGCATTTT.

CDR3: CASSLQQGFTDTQYF. The CDR3 nucleotides are TGTGCCAGCAGCTTACAACAGGGCTTCACAGATACGCAGTATTTT. The chain recombines TRBV7-3 with TRBJ2-3, with D perhaps matching TRBD1 (6 bases). Trimming removed 2 bases at V and 2 bases at J, with 11 bases between. The CDR3 is 15 residues long. The germline gives CDR1 SGHTA, CDR2 FQGTGA.

This clone occurred a few times. The chain combines TRBV11-2 with TRBJ2-4; 7 bases are shared with TRBD1. The CDR3 is 16 amino acids. Trimming cost V 5 bases and J 2 bases; bases outside gene matches: 9. The germline V gene encodes CDR1 SGHAT and CDR2 FQNNGV. CDR3 amino acids: CASSRGTGDPKNIQYF. In DNA form, the CDR3 reads TGTGCCAGCAGCCGCGGTACAGGGGACCCCAAAAACATTCAGTACTTC. The whole variable domain, filled in from reference TRBV11-2 and TRBJ2-4, reads EAGVAQSPRYKIIEKRQSVAFWCNPISGHATLYWYQQILGQGPKLLIQFQNNGVVDDSQLPKDRFSAERLKGVDSTLKIQPAKLEDSAVYLCASSRGTGDPKNIQYFGAGTRLSVL.

V and J are TRBV7-2 and TRBJ2-3; D is possibly TRBD1 (6 bases). Trimming stripped 5 bases from V and 4 bases from J, with 13 bases between. The V gene's germline CDR1 is SGHTA and CDR2 FQGNSA. There are 14 residues in the CDR3. The CDR3 DNA is TGTGCCAGCAGCGACGAAAACAGGGCAGATACGCAGTATTTT. Protein product: CASSDENRADTQYF.

This clone was counted a few times. This sequence joins TRBV5-1 and TRBJ1-2; D might be TRBD1 (5 bases). CDR1 and CDR2 from the germline V gene are SGHRS and YFSETQ. This CDR3 is built from 15 residues. V gave up 4 bases and J gave up 2 bases, with 15 bases separating them. The CDR3 loop reads CASSVGRSQNYGYTF. The DNA of the CDR3 is TGCGCCAGCAGCGTGGGACGGAGCCAAAACTATGGCTACACCTTC.

Only a few counts were recorded for this clone. The chain has TRBV9 and TRBJ2-2; possible D gene TRBD2, 5 bases. V lost 0 bases to trimming and J lost 8 bases, with 11 bases between them. This CDR3 spans 14 amino acids. Germline CDR1 and CDR2: SGDLS and YYNGEE. As DNA, the CDR3 is TGTGCCAGCAGCGTAGAGGGAGACCGAGGGGAGCTGTTTTTT. Translation gives CASSVEGDRGELFF.

The chain employs TRBV28 and TRBJ2-3; a possible D gene is TRBD2 (5 bases). The V and J ends lost 7 bases and 7 bases respectively, with 18 bases between them. Germline V gene lookup returns CDR1 MDHEN and CDR2 SYDVKM. This CDR3 is 14 amino acids long. In nucleotides, the CDR3 is TGTGCCAGCACCGCTCCGGGGAATAGGTATACGCAGTATTTT. Translation: CASTAPGNRYTQYF.

There are a few counts of this clone. This chain connects TRBV5-6 to TRBJ2-7; TRBD1 matches 9 bases. After removal of 6 bases from V and 5 bases from J, the junction contained 12 bases not matched to a gene. Germline assignment: CDR1 SGHDT and CDR2 YYEEEE. The CDR3 extends over 15 amino acids. The CDR3 DNA sequence: TGTGCCAGCACACTGACGGGACAGGGCTTCCACGAGCAGTACTTC. Protein product: CASTLTGQGFHEQYF.

The sample holds a few counts of this clone. The V and J genes are TRBV19 and TRBJ1-3; D not certain. Trimming removed 6 bases at V and 2 bases at J, with 8 bases between. Germline CDR1 LNHDA, CDR2 SQIVND (reference sequence). This CDR3 is 13 amino acids long. The CDR3 DNA follows: TGTGCCAGTAGGCAAGGAGCTGGAAACACCATATATTTT. It is translated as CASRQGAGNTIYF.

The chain combines TRBV6-6 with TRBJ1-5; D not certain. V was trimmed by 3 bases and J by 6 bases, leaving 15 bases between them. CDR3 length equals 15 residues. CDR1 and CDR2 (germline): MNHNY, SVGAGI (reference sequence). CDR3 bases: TGTGCCAGCAGTTATTCATATTCCAGTACTCAGCCCCAGCATTTT. Translating it yields CASSYSYSSTQPQHF.

Only a few counts were recorded for this clone. The V call is TRBV27, the J call TRBJ2-7; 7 bases line up with TRBD2. Germline CDR1 is MNHEY and CDR2 is SMNVEV (reference sequence). CDR3 size: 13 residues. Trimming cost V 2 bases and J 11 bases; bases outside gene matches: 9. The CDR3 loop is CASSLQPAGAKYF. The CDR3 DNA sequence: TGTGCCAGCAGTTTACAGCCGGCGGGAGCTAAGTACTTC.

V and J are TRBV6-5 and TRBJ1-6; TRBD1 matches at 7 bases. After removal of 7 bases from V and 7 bases from J, the junction contained 10 bases not matched to a gene. Germline CDR1 is MNHEY and CDR2 is SVGAGI. The length of the CDR3 is 15 residues. The CDR3 coding sequence is TGTGCCAGCAAGGGACAGACCCCTCGGAATTCACCCCTCCACTTT. Protein sequence: CASKGQTPRNSPLHF.

The V and J genes are TRBV18 and TRBJ2-2; the D is unclear. CDR1 and CDR2 (germline): KGHSH, LQKENI. The CDR3 consists of 16 residues. The ends were cut back, 0 bases at V and 0 bases at J, with 8 bases in the middle. The CDR3 DNA reads as TGTGCCAGCTCACCACCGGGCAGTGCGAACACCGGGGAGCTGTTTTTT. Protein product: CASSPPGSANTGELFF.

The CDR3 nucleotides are TGTGCCAGCAGCTTAAGGACAGGGGGGATCAGCGAGCAGTACTTC. Protein: CASSLRTGGISEQYF. The chain couples TRBV7-9 to TRBJ2-7, with 10 bases aligning to TRBD1. V dropped 2 bases and J dropped 6; count of bases not matched to a gene: 7. This CDR3 is 15 amino acids long. Germline V gene sequence: CDR1 SEHNR, CDR2 FQNEAQ (reference sequence). The entire variable domain, with the rest obtained from reference TRBV7-9 and TRBJ2-7, is as follows: DTGVSQNPRHKITKRGQNVTFRCDPISEHNRLYWYRQTLGQGPEFLTYFQNEAQLEKSRLLSDRFSAERPKGSFSTLEIQRTEQGDSAMYLCASSLRTGGISEQYFGPGTRLTVT.

The chain joins TRBV7-2 to TRBJ1-3; TRBD1 is a possible D gene (6 bases). Germline V gene lookup returns CDR1 SGHTA and CDR2 FQGNSA. V shed 5 bases and J shed 0 bases, with 14 bases lying between them. The CDR3 loop spans 16 amino acids. The CDR3 DNA follows: TGTGCCAGCAGCCTGCGACAGGCGAGCTCTGGAAACACCATATATTTT. It codes for CASSLRQASSGNTIYF.

This rearrangement joins TRBV7-2 to TRBJ2-1, with D possibly matching TRBD1 (5 bases). The germline V and J ends were trimmed by 1 base and 4 bases, with 14 bases remaining between them. Germline CDR1 SGHTA, CDR2 FQGNSA. The CDR3 is made up of 16 amino acids. The CDR3 DNA reads as TGTGCCAGCAGCTTAGTTTCGGCTGCAGGGTACAATGAGCAGTTCTTC. This codes for CASSLVSAAGYNEQFF.

The genes are TRBV4-3 and TRBJ2-1; 7 positions match TRBD2. This CDR3 has 18 residues. Germline V CDR1 and CDR2: LGHNA, YSLEER. V shed 2 bases, J shed 5 bases, and the junction held 15 bases outside the gene matches. The CDR3 protein is CASSQRPHGFAGDNEQFF. CDR3 coding DNA: TGCGCCAGCAGCCAACGGCCACACGGCTTTGCGGGGGACAATGAGCAGTTCTTC.

The chain joins TRBV7-2 to TRBJ2-7; possibly TRBD2 for D (5 bases). CDR1 and CDR2 from the germline V gene are SGHTA and FQGNSA. CDR3 length: 13 amino acids. The V end was cut by 7 bases, the J end by 5 bases, with 15 bases between. CDR3 amino acids: CASTVRRRDEQYF. DNA of the CDR3: TGTGCCAGCACCGTCCGGCGGCGGGACGAGCAGTACTTC.

J is TRBJ2-7 and V is TRBV28; 8 bases are a match to TRBD2. V lost 7 bases to trimming and J lost 3 bases; unmatched junction nucleotides: 8. The CDR3 loop spans 14 amino acids. Germline V gives CDR1 MDHEN, CDR2 SYDVKM. The chain's CDR3 is CASTPGLVFYEQYF. In DNA form, the CDR3 reads TGTGCCAGCACCCCGGGACTAGTTTTCTACGAGCAGTACTTC.

The gene calls are TRBV7-2 and TRBJ2-7; 10 nucleotides match TRBD2. The ends lost 5 bases at V and 0 bases at J; junction bases unmatched: 4. Germline V lookup: CDR1 SGHTA, CDR2 FQGNSA. The CDR3 runs to 15 residues. For the CDR3, the DNA is TGTGCCAGCAGCCCCAGCGGGAGGGTCTCCTACGAGCAGTACTTC. It specifies CASSPSGRVSYEQYF.

The rearrangement joins TRBV6-6 to TRBJ2-2; 8 positions agree with TRBD1. V was clipped by 0 bases and J by 8 bases; unmatched bases: 8. The CDR3 extends over 16 amino acids. The germline V gene encodes CDR1 MNHNY and CDR2 SVGAGI (reference sequence). CDR3 nucleotide sequence: TGTGCCAGCAGTTACTCCCGCGGGCAGGGGGCTGGGGAGCTGTTTTTT. Translated: CASSYSRGQGAGELFF.

This clone was seen more than once but under ten times. The chain carries TRBV6-6 and TRBJ1-2; possible D gene TRBD1, 5 bases. V was clipped by 6 bases and J by 7 bases, with 9 bases between them. Germline V gene sequence: CDR1 MNHNY, CDR2 SVGAGI (reference sequence). The CDR3 contains 11 residues. The CDR3 bases are TGTGCCAGCAGCCCCGACAGTGGCTACACCTTC. It translates to CASSPDSGYTF.

There are a few counts of this clone. The chain employs TRBV12-5 and TRBJ2-3, with a possible D match to TRBD2 (6 bases). Germline CDR1 is LGHNT and CDR2 is FRNRAP. CDR3 length: 13 amino acids. V was pared by 4 bases and J by 10 bases, with 15 bases between. This CDR3 reads CASGSQLERAQYF. The CDR3 coding sequence is TGTGCTAGTGGTTCGCAACTGGAGCGGGCGCAGTATTTT.

The table lists this clone with a few counts. CDR3 sequence: CASGWGTATREQFF. The DNA for the CDR3 is TGTGCTAGTGGTTGGGGGACTGCCACCAGGGAGCAGTTCTTC. This sequence joins TRBV12-5 and TRBJ2-1; tentative D call: TRBD2 (6 bases). Trimming cost V 4 bases and J 10 bases, with 17 bases left between them. The CDR3 runs 14 residues. The germline gives CDR1 LGHNT, CDR2 FRNRAP.

In its sample, this clone was seen a few times. The V call is TRBV30, the J call TRBJ2-3; TRBD2 aligns across 7 bases. This CDR3 has 14 amino acids. Trimming at V came to 1 base and at J to 3 bases, leaving 4 bases not matched to a gene. Germline V lookup: CDR1 GTSNPN, CDR2 SVGIG (reference sequence). This CDR3 is CAWSALGGTDTQYF. For the CDR3, the DNA is TGTGCCTGGAGTGCTCTGGGGGGGACAGATACGCAGTATTTT. Supplemented by reference TRBV30 and TRBJ2-3, the full variable domain reads SQTIHQWPATLVQPVGSPLSLECTVEGTSNPNLYWYRQAAGRGLQLLFYSVGIGQISSEVPQNLSASRPQDRQFILSSKKLLLSDSGFYLCAWSALGGTDTQYFGPGTRLTVL.

The gene calls are TRBV25-1 and TRBJ1-2; D unresolved. The V end lost 8 bases, the J end lost 0 bases, and 7 bases lay between the germline ends. From germline, CDR1 is MGHDK and CDR2 SYGVNS. The CDR3 has 12 residues. The CDR3 sequence: CASGSANYGYTF. CDR3 sequence (DNA): TGTGCCAGCGGCTCAGCTAACTATGGCTACACCTTC.

V and J are TRBV4-3 and TRBJ2-1, with 9 bases identical to TRBD1. The CDR3 is 17 residues long. CDR1 is LGHNA, CDR2 YSLEER, per germline. Losses at the gene ends were 4 bases for V and 3 bases for J; bases not matched to a gene: 10. The CDR3 region is CASSPRFRDRVYNEQFF. The DNA of the CDR3 is TGCGCCAGCAGCCCAAGATTCCGGGACAGGGTCTACAATGAGCAGTTCTTC.